This TCR beta chain came from a study of CD8 T cells in ankylosing spondylitis. TCRdb itself ran the 5' RACE reads through MiXCR, one entry per CDR3 protein. The data contain approximately 250,000 distinct CDR3 sequences, more than 20% of them singletons. Germline V gene lookup returns CDR1 SGDLS and CDR2 YYNGEE. This CDR3 has 14 residues. V lost 0 bases and J lost 7, with 10 bases in between. The source of this sequence is a male donor with ankylosing spondylitis or in good health (not recorded which). The chain couples TRBV9 to TRBJ2-2; D call uncertain. Sequencing was carried out using blood, either unsorted or a sorted T cell fraction (not recorded which). CDR3: CASSVVPAGGELFF. The CDR3, as DNA: TGTGCCAGCAGCGTAGTACCCGCTGGCGGGGAGCTGTTTTTT.